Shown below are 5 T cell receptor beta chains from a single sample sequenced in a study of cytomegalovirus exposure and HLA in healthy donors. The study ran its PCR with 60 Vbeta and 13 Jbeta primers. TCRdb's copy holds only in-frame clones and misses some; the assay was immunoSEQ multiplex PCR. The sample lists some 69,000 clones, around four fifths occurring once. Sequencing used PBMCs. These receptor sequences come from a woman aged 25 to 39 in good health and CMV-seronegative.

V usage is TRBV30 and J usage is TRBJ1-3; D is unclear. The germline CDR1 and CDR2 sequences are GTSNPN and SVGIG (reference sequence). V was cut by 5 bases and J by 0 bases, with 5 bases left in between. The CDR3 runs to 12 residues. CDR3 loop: CAWRSSGNTIYF. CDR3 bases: TGTGCCTGGCGCAGCTCTGGAAACACCATATATTTT.

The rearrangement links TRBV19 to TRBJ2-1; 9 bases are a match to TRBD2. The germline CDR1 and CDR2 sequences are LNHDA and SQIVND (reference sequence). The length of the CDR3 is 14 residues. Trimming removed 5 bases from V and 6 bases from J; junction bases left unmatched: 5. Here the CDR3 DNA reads TGTGCCAGTAGTGCTCGCGGGGGGGCCAATGAGCAGTTCTTC. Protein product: CASSARGGANEQFF.

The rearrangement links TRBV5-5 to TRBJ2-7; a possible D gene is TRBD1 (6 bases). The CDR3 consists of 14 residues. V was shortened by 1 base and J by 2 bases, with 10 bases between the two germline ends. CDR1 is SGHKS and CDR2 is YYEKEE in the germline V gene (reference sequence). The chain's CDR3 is CASSLRQETYEQYF. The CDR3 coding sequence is TGTGCCAGCAGCTTGCGACAGGAGACCTACGAGCAGTACTTC. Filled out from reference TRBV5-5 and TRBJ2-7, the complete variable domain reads DAGVTQSPTHLIKTRGQQVTLRCSPISGHKSVSWYQQVLGQGPQFIFQYYEKEERGRGNFPDRFSARQFPNYSSELNVNALLLGDSALYLCASSLRQETYEQYFGPGTRLTVT.

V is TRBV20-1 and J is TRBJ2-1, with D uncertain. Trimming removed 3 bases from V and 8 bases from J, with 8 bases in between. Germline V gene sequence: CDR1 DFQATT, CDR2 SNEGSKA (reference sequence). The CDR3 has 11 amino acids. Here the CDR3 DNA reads TGCAGTGCTAGCGGCGGTTATGAGCAGTTCTTC. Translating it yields CSASGGYEQFF.

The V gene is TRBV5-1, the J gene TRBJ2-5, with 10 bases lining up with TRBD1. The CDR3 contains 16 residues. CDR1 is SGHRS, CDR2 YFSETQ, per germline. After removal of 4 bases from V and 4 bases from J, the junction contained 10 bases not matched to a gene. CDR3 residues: CASSPSGTGVIETQYF. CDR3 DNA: TGCGCCAGCAGCCCATCCGGGACAGGGGTCATAGAGACCCAGTACTTC. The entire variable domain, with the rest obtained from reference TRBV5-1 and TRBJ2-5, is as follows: KAGVTQTPRYLIKTRGQQVTLSCSPISGHRSVSWYQQTPGQGLQFLFEYFSETQRNKGNFPGRFSGRQFSNSRSEMNVSTLELGDSALYLCASSPSGTGVIETQYFGPGTRLLVL.